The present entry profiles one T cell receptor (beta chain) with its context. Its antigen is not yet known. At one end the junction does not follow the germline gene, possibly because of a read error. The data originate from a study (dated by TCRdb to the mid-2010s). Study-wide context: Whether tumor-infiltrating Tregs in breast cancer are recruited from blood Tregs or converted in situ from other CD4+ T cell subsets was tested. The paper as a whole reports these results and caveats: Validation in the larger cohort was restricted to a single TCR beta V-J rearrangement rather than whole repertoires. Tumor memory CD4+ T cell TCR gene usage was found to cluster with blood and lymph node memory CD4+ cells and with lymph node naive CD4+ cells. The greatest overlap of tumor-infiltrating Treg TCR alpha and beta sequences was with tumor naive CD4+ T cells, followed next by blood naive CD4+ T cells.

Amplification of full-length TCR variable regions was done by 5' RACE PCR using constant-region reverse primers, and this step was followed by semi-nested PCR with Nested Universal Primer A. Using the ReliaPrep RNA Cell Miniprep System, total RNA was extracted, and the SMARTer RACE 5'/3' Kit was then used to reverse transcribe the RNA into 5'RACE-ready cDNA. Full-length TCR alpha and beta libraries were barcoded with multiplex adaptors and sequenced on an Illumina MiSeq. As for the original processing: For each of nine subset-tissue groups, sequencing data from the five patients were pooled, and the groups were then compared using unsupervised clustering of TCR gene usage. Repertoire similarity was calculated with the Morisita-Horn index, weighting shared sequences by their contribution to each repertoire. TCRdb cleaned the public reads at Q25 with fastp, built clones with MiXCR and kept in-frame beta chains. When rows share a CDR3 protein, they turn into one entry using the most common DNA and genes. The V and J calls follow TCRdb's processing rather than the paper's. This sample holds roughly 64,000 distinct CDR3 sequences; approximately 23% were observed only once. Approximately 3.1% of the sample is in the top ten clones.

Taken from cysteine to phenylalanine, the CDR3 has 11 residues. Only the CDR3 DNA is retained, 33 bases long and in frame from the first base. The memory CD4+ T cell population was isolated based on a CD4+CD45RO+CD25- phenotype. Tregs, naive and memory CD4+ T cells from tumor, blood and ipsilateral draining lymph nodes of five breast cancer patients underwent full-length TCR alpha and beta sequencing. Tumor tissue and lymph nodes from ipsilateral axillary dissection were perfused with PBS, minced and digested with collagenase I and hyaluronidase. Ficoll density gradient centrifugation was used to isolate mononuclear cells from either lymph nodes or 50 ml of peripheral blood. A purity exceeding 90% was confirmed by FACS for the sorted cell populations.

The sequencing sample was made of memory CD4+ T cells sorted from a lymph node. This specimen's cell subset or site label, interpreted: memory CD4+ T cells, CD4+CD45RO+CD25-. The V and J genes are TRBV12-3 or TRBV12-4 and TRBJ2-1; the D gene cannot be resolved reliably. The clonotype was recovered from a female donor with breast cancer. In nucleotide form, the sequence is TGTACCAGCAGGCTCTCCAATGAGCAGTTCTTC. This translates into CTSRLSNEQFF.